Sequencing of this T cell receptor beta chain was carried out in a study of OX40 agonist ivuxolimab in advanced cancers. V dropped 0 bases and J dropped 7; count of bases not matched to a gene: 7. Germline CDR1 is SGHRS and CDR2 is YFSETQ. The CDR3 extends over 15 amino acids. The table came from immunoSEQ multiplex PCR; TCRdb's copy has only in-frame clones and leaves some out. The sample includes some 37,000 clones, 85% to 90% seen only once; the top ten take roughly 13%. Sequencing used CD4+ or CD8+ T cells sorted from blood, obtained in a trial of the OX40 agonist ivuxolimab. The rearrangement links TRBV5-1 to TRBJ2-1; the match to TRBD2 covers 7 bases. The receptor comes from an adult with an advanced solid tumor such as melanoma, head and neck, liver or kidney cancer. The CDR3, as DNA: TGCGCCAGCAGCTTGGGGTGGGGAGGGGTAAATGAGCAGTTCTTC. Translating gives CASSLGWGGVNEQFF.